This T cell receptor beta chain was profiled in a study of CD8+CD57+ T cells in acquired aplastic anemia. The TCR beta profiling, which covered VDJ combination and CDR3 sequence, was carried out using genomic DNA as the template. TCRdb re-analysed the reads in MiXCR, keeping a single row per CDR3 protein. The table records around 150,000 distinct CDR3 sequences, around half of them present only once. Individuals selected for sequencing had exhibited CD8+CD57+ cell expansion on flow cytometry. This clonotype was picked up many times. The sequencing input was sorted CD4+, CD8+, or CD8+CD57+ T cells (not recorded which) from PBMCs. This receptor was obtained from a human donor with aplastic anemia.

The CDR3: CASRPSNSNQPQHF. Here the CDR3 DNA reads TGTGCCAGCAGGCCCAGCAATAGCAATCAGCCCCAGCATTTT. The chain is built from TRBV2 and TRBJ1-5; no clear D. V was clipped by 6 bases and J by 0 bases, with 9 bases between them. CDR3 length: 14 residues. The V gene's germline CDR1 is SNHLY and CDR2 FYNNEI.